This passage covers 24 T cell receptor beta chains from one sample sequenced in a study of technical replicates of blood from a handful of donors. Data came from immunoSEQ multiplex PCR; TCRdb stores just in-frame clones and leaves some out. Of fewer than 100,000 clones detected, around 96% appear once; the ten largest clones hold roughly 0.31%. What was sequenced was T cells isolated from PBMCs. Receptor source: a human donor in good health.

In DNA form, the CDR3 reads TGTGCCAGCAGCACTAACGGCGGGACCCCTCAGCCCCAGCATTTT. As protein: CASSTNGGTPQPQHF. The chain recombines TRBV28 with TRBJ1-5; tentative D call: TRBD1 (5 bases). The CDR3 runs 15 residues. Trimming shortened V by 6 bases and J by 6 bases, and 18 bases separated the two germline ends. The V gene's germline CDR1 is MDHEN and CDR2 SYDVKM.

This chain uses TRBV9 with TRBJ2-7; D may be TRBD2 (6 bases). The CDR3 runs 14 residues. CDR1 is SGDLS and CDR2 is YYNGEE in the germline V gene. The V gene lost 2 bases and the J gene lost 3 bases, with 12 bases spanning the gap. The CDR3 reads CASSVGLGVYEQYF. The CDR3 DNA is TGTGCCAGCAGCGTGGGACTGGGTGTCTACGAGCAGTACTTC.

The chain is built from TRBV6-1 and TRBJ2-1, with 8 bases lining up with TRBD1. J lost 6 bases, V lost 7 bases, and 8 bases had no gene match. The CDR3 totals 14 residues. CDR1 and CDR2 from the germline V gene are MNHNS and SASEGT. The CDR3 DNA sequence: TGTGCCAGCAATAGGAGACAGGGGTTCAATGAGCAGTTCTTC. This codes for CASNRRQGFNEQFF.

The chain links TRBV27 to TRBJ1-3; D is possibly TRBD1 (5 bases). Germline values: CDR1 MNHEY, CDR2 SMNVEV (reference sequence). V gave up 0 bases and J gave up 1 base, with 10 bases separating them. The CDR3 sequence is 16 residues long. Written as DNA, the CDR3 is TGTGCCAGCAGTTTATCTCAGGGATATTCTGGAAACACCATATATTTT. It specifies CASSLSQGYSGNTIYF.

The chain recombines TRBV5-1 with TRBJ2-3; 7 nucleotides align to TRBD1. Germline V gene data show CDR1 as SGHRS and CDR2 as YFSETQ. The V and J ends lost 2 bases and 3 bases, in that order; junction bases with no gene match: 6. The CDR3 has 15 amino acids. This chain's CDR3 is CASSLIGGRTDTQYF. DNA of the CDR3: TGCGCCAGCAGCTTAATAGGGGGCAGAACAGATACGCAGTATTTT. Based on the CDR3 plus reference TRBV5-1 and TRBJ2-3, the full variable domain is KAGVTQTPRYLIKTRGQQVTLSCSPISGHRSVSWYQQTPGQGLQFLFEYFSETQRNKGNFPGRFSGRQFSNSRSEMNVSTLELGDSALYLCASSLIGGRTDTQYFGPGTRLTVL.

This chain uses TRBV9 with TRBJ2-7; 8 bases match TRBD2. CDR3 length: 15 residues. The junction had 7 bases not matched to a gene; V was cut back by 0 bases and J by 5 bases. Germline V gene data show CDR1 as SGDLS and CDR2 as YYNGEE. This chain's CDR3 is CASSVESGRIDEQYF. The CDR3 DNA reads as TGTGCCAGCAGCGTAGAGAGCGGGAGAATTGACGAGCAGTACTTC. The entire variable domain, with the rest obtained from reference TRBV9 and TRBJ2-7, is as follows: DSGVTQTPKHLITATGQRVTLRCSPRSGDLSVYWYQQSLDQGLQFLIQYYNGEERAKGNILERFSAQQFPDLHSELNLSSLELGDSALYFCASSVESGRIDEQYFGPGTRLTVT.

The V gene is TRBV5-6, the J gene TRBJ2-7; D perhaps matches TRBD2 (6 bases). The CDR3 has 12 residues. Per germline, CDR1 SGHDT and CDR2 YYEEEE. Trimming took 4 bases from V and 3 from J, leaving 8 bases between them. CDR3 residues: CASSPGDYEQYF. The CDR3 DNA sequence: TGTGCCAGCAGCCCGGGAGACTACGAGCAGTACTTC. Filled out from reference TRBV5-6 and TRBJ2-7, the complete variable domain reads DAGVTQSPTHLIKTRGQQVTLRCSPKSGHDTVSWYQQALGQGPQFIFQYYEEEERQRGNFPDRFSGHQFPNYSSELNVNALLLGDSALYLCASSPGDYEQYFGPGTRLTVT.

This chain connects TRBV18 to TRBJ2-3, with a tentative D call TRBD2 (5 bases). Trimming took off 3 bases at V and 2 bases at J, with 12 bases between the two ends. This CDR3 is built from 15 residues. Germline values: CDR1 KGHSH, CDR2 LQKENI. CDR3 residues: CASSPYLGATDTQYF. The CDR3 DNA reads as TGTGCCAGCTCACCCTATCTGGGAGCCACAGATACGCAGTATTTT.

CDR3 sequence (DNA): TGTGCCAGCTCACCACCCGGGTTAGGAAACACCATATATTTT. Amino acids: CASSPPGLGNTIYF. The chain recombines TRBV18 with TRBJ1-3; D remains ambiguous. CDR1 and CDR2 from the germline V gene are KGHSH and LQKENI. The CDR3 runs 14 residues. V lost 0 bases and J lost 4, with 7 bases in between.

The chain carries TRBV30 and TRBJ1-2; D possibly corresponds to TRBD1 (5 bases). Per the germline V gene, CDR1 is GTSNPN and CDR2 is SVGIG (reference sequence). The CDR3 is 11 amino acids. V was shortened by 5 bases and J by 4 bases, with 8 bases between the two germline ends. The CDR3: CAWGQLYGYTF. The CDR3, as DNA: TGTGCCTGGGGACAACTCTATGGCTACACCTTC.

The gene calls are TRBV4-3 and TRBJ1-4, with a weak D call TRBD1 (6 bases). CDR1 and CDR2 (germline): LGHNA, YSLEER. The CDR3 totals 18 residues. V was shortened by 1 base and J by 8 bases, with 23 bases between the two germline ends. The CDR3 region is CASSQVWEVGGGWEKLFF. The CDR3 DNA follows: TGCGCCAGCAGCCAAGTATGGGAAGTTGGCGGGGGCTGGGAAAAACTGTTTTTT.

The genes are TRBV4-3 and TRBJ1-1; 9 bases agree with TRBD1. J lost 1 base, V lost 2 bases, and 2 bases had no gene match. Germline CDR1 LGHNA, CDR2 YSLEER. This CDR3 comprises 15 residues. For the CDR3, the DNA is TGCGCCAGCAGCCAATTGACAGGGGGGAACACTGAAGCTTTCTTT. Its protein product is CASSQLTGGNTEAFF.

The chain joins TRBV9 to TRBJ1-1; 7 bases map to TRBD1. The V and J ends lost 2 bases and 2 bases, in that order; junction bases with no gene match: 3. The germline gives CDR1 SGDLS, CDR2 YYNGEE. The CDR3 is 14 amino acids. The CDR3 region has the DNA TGTGCCAGCAGCGTTGACAGGGCAAACACTGAAGCTTTCTTT. It is translated as CASSVDRANTEAFF.

This clone was counted a single time. The CDR3 reads CSVDRGLEKLFF. CDR3 nucleotide sequence: TGCAGCGTCGACAGGGGCCTTGAAAAACTGTTTTTT. The chain is built from TRBV29-1 and TRBJ1-4; 8 bases match TRBD1. The CDR3 contains 12 residues. Germline V lookup: CDR1 SQVTM, CDR2 ANQGSEA. J was trimmed by 7 bases and V by 6 bases; bases with no gene match: 4.

CDR3 DNA: TGTGCCAGCAGGATTGTCGGGGGAAAAGATACGCAGTATTTT. Amino acid sequence: CASRIVGGKDTQYF. The chain is built from TRBV28 and TRBJ2-3; maybe TRBD2 (6 bases). The V gene's germline CDR1 is MDHEN and CDR2 SYDVKM. V was clipped by 6 bases and J by 5 bases, with 15 bases between them. CDR3 size: 14 residues.

This rearrangement joins TRBV7-3 to TRBJ1-1, with D possibly matching TRBD1 (5 bases). With 2 bases removed from V and 4 bases from J, the gap between germline ends came to 14 bases. This CDR3 has 15 residues. Germline assignment: CDR1 SGHTA and CDR2 FQGTGA. The CDR3: CASSLGRGTGTEAFF. Written as DNA, the CDR3 is TGTGCCAGCAGCTTAGGGAGGGGAACGGGCACTGAAGCTTTCTTT.

The chain is built from TRBV18 and TRBJ2-1; 10 positions agree with TRBD2. V lost 5 bases to trimming and J lost 8 bases; unmatched junction nucleotides: 15. The CDR3 runs 17 residues. Germline-derived CDR1 and CDR2 are KGHSH and LQKENI. The CDR3 region is CASSSTDTSGIGYEQFF. The CDR3 DNA is TGTGCCAGCTCATCCACCGACACTAGCGGGATTGGGTATGAGCAGTTCTTC.

The chain couples TRBV5-1 to TRBJ2-1; tentative D call: TRBD2 (5 bases). Looked up from germline, CDR1 is SGHRS and CDR2 is YFSETQ. Trimming removed 0 bases from V and 0 bases from J, with 7 bases in between. This CDR3 is built from 15 residues. For the CDR3, the DNA is TGCGCCAGCAGCTTGGAAGGGAGCTCCTACAATGAGCAGTTCTTC. Translated, it gives CASSLEGSSYNEQFF.

This sequence joins TRBV21-1 and TRBJ2-1; the D call in the table, TRBD1, was not verified against the DNA. TRBV21-1 represents a pseudogene. This CDR3 region has 16 residues. The CDR3 protein is CASSKQGRQGDNEQFF. The CDR3 nucleotides are TGTGCCAGCAGCAAACAGGGTCGACAGGGGGACAATGAGCAGTTCTTC.

This clone is a singleton in its sample. The chain links TRBV7-8 to TRBJ1-3; D may be TRBD1 (5 bases). V dropped 4 bases and J dropped 1 base, with 11 bases sitting between them. The germline gives CDR1 SGHVS, CDR2 FQNEAQ. CDR3 length: 15 residues. CDR3 DNA: TGTGCCAGCAGCTCAACTGACAGTTCTGGAAACACCATATATTTT. Protein sequence: CASSSTDSSGNTIYF. The entire variable domain, with the rest obtained from reference TRBV7-8 and TRBJ1-3, is as follows: GAGVSQSPRYKVAKRGQDVALRCDPISGHVSLFWYQQALGQGPEFLTYFQNEAQLDKSGLPSDRFFAERPEGSVSTLKIQRTQQEDSAVYLCASSSTDSSGNTIYFGEGSWLTVV.

This clone was found a few times. The chain combines TRBV30 with TRBJ1-1; D may be TRBD1 (5 bases). Trimming shortened V by 4 bases and J by 1 base, and 13 bases separated the two germline ends. CDR1 and CDR2 from the germline V gene are GTSNPN and SVGIG (reference sequence). The CDR3 spans 14 residues. Here the CDR3 DNA reads TGTGCCTGGAACCCAGGGTCCCCGAACACTGAAGCTTTCTTT. Its translation: CAWNPGSPNTEAFF.

The rearrangement uses TRBV4-1 and TRBJ1-1; TRBD1 matches at 8 bases. This CDR3 spans 15 amino acids. V shed 1 base, J shed 1 base, and the junction held 2 bases outside the gene matches. The V gene's germline CDR1 is MGHRA and CDR2 YSYEKL. CDR3 protein: CASSQGDRWNTEAFF. For the CDR3, the DNA is TGCGCCAGCAGCCAAGGGGACAGGTGGAACACTGAAGCTTTCTTT.

The V and J genes are TRBV20-1 and TRBJ2-7; a weak D match, TRBD1 (6 bases). CDR1 is DFQATT and CDR2 is SNEGSKA in the germline V gene (reference sequence). The CDR3 length is 11 residues. Trimming removed 4 bases at V and 6 bases at J, with 10 bases between. Here the CDR3 DNA reads TGCAGTGCTAAACAGGGTCTCGAGCAGTACTTC. Amino acid sequence: CSAKQGLEQYF.

The chain has TRBV5-6 and TRBJ1-2, with 8 bases aligning to TRBD1. Germline-derived CDR1 and CDR2 are SGHDT and YYEEEE. This CDR3 has 13 amino acids. Trimming at V came to 4 bases and at J to 6 bases, leaving 5 bases not matched to a gene. In DNA form, the CDR3 reads TGTGCCAGCAGCGATCAGGGGGCAAATGGCTACACCTTC. This translates into CASSDQGANGYTF.